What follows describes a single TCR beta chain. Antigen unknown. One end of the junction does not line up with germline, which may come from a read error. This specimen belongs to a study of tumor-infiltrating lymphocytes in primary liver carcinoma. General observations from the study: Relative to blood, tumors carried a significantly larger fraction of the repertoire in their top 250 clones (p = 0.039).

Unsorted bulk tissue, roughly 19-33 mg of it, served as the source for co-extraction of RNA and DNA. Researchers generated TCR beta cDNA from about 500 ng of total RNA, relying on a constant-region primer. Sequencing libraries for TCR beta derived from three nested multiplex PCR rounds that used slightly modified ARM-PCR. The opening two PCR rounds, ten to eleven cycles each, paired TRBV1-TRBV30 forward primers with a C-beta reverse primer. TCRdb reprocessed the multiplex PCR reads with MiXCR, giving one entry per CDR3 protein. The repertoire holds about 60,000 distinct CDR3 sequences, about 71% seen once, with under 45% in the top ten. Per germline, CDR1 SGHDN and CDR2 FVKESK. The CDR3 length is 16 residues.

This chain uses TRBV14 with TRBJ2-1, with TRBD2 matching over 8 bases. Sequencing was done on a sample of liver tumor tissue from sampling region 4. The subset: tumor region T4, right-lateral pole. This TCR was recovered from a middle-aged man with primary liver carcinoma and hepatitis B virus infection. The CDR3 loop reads CASSAVAGWGNNEQFF. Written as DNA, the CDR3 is TGTGCAAGCAGTGCCGTAGCGGGATGGGGTAACAATGAGCAGTTCTTC. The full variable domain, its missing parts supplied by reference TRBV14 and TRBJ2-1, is EAGVTQFPSHSVIEKGQTVTLRCDPISGHDNLYWYRRVMGKEIKFLLHFVKESKQDESGMPNNRFLAERTGGTYSTLKVQPAELEDSGVYFCASSAVAGWGNNEQFFGPGTRLTVL.